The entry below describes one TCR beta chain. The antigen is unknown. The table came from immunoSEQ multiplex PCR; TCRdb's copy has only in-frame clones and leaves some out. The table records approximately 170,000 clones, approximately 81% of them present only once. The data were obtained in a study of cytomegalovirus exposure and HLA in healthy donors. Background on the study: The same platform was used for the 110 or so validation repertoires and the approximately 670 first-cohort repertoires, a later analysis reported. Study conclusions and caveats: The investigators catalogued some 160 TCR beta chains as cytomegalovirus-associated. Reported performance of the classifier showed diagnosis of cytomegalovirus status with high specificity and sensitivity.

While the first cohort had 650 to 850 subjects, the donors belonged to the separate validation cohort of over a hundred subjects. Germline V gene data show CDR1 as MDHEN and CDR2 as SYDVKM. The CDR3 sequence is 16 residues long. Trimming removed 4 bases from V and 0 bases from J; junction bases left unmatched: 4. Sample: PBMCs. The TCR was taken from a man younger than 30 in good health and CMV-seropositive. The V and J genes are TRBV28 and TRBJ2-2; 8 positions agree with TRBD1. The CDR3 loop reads CASSYRDRSNTGELFF. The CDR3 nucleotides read TGTGCCAGCAGTTACCGGGACAGGTCGAACACCGGGGAGCTGTTTTTT.